The 12 T cell receptor beta chains below come from one sample, sequenced in a study of T cells in tuberculosis. Documented time point: new active TB diagnosis, blood taken before or within 7 days of starting treatment. Assay used: immunoSEQ multiplex PCR; TCRdb lists only in-frame clones, some missing. The sample comprises roughly 31,000 clones, around 88% of which are singletons, and about 5% rests with the top ten. The specimen comprised PBMCs, sampled at tuberculosis diagnosis. These receptors came from an adult with tuberculosis.

The V call is TRBV4-1, the J call TRBJ2-7; 11 nucleotides align to TRBD2. The V segment lost 1 base and the J segment 3 bases; nucleotides outside the gene matches: 2. This CDR3 comprises 15 residues. Germline V lookup: CDR1 MGHRA, CDR2 YSYEKL. CDR3 in amino acids: CASSQGLAGIYEQYF. The DNA of the CDR3 is TGCGCCAGCAGCCAAGGACTAGCGGGAATCTACGAGCAGTACTTC.

The CDR3 DNA reads TGTGCCAGCTCCCAGGGGACAGTAGTATTTGGCTACACCTTC. Translating gives CASSQGTVVFGYTF. J is TRBJ1-2 and V is TRBV18; 7 nucleotides align to TRBD1. Germline trimming cut 6 bases from V and 7 bases from J; bases unmatched to any gene: 11. Germline CDR1 and CDR2: KGHSH and LQKENI. The CDR3 runs 14 residues.

The rearrangement joins TRBV5-8 to TRBJ2-7; TRBD1 is a possible D gene (5 bases). The length of the CDR3 is 12 residues. Trimming removed 0 bases from V and 6 bases from J, with 7 bases in between. CDR1 SGHTS and CDR2 YDEGEE come from the germline V gene. CDR3 sequence: CASSLGQGEQYF. CDR3 DNA: TGTGCCAGCAGCTTGGGGCAGGGCGAGCAGTACTTC. The whole variable domain, filled in from reference TRBV5-8 and TRBJ2-7, reads EAGVTQSPTHLIKTRGQQATLRCSPISGHTSVYWYQQALGLGLQFLLWYDEGEERNRGNFPPRFSGRQFPNYSSELNVNALELEDSALYLCASSLGQGEQYFGPGTRLTVT.

In its sample, this clone was seen a few times. The chain employs TRBV10-2 and TRBJ2-2; 9 bases match TRBD2. Germline values: CDR1 WSHSY, CDR2 SAAADI. Trimming at V came to 7 bases and at J to 6 bases, leaving 9 bases not matched to a gene. The CDR3 is 15 residues long. The CDR3 bases are TGCGCCAGCACTGACACCCGCGGGGGGGCCGGGGAGCTGTTTTTT. It is translated as CASTDTRGGAGELFF.

The rearrangement uses TRBV18 and TRBJ2-3; 14 nucleotides line up with TRBD2. The CDR3 has 17 amino acids. Germline values: CDR1 KGHSH, CDR2 LQKENI. With V trimmed by 0 bases and J by 6 bases, 5 bases remained unmatched. DNA for the CDR3: TGTGCCAGCTCACCACCCAGGACTAGCGGGGGGCAGGATACGCAGTATTTT. Translated, it gives CASSPPRTSGGQDTQYF.

The rearrangement joins TRBV6-1 to TRBJ2-1, with TRBD1 matching 7 bases. The V gene end was trimmed by 2 bases and the J gene end by 7 bases; junction bases not matched to a gene: 11. The CDR3 loop spans 16 amino acids. Germline CDR1 and CDR2: MNHNS and SASEGT. Written as DNA, the CDR3 is TGTGCCAGCAGTGAAAGACTCACAGGGGTCAGGAATGAGCAGTTCTTC. Its protein product is CASSERLTGVRNEQFF.

The V gene is TRBV30, the J gene TRBJ1-5; no definite D call. Deletions cut 0 bases from V and 7 bases from J, with 10 bases between. Germline V gene lookup returns CDR1 GTSNPN and CDR2 SVGIG (reference sequence). The CDR3 is made up of 13 amino acids. Here the CDR3 DNA reads TGTGCCTGGAGTGTGGAGAGTGTACAGCCCCAGCATTTT. Amino acids: CAWSVESVQPQHF.

The rearrangement uses TRBV28 and TRBJ1-2, with a possible D match to TRBD1 (5 bases). The CDR3 covers 15 residues. Trimming stripped 5 bases from V and 8 bases from J, with 21 bases between. Germline V CDR1 and CDR2: MDHEN, SYDVKM. The CDR3, as DNA: TGTGCCAGCAGTCCGGCCCAGGGCTTGTCGAAAGGCTACACCTTC. It codes for CASSPAQGLSKGYTF.

J is TRBJ1-2 and V is TRBV5-6; 9 nucleotides line up with TRBD1. V lost 4 bases to trimming and J lost 4 bases; unmatched junction nucleotides: 11. The germline V gene encodes CDR1 SGHDT and CDR2 YYEEEE. The CDR3 has 16 amino acids. The CDR3 reads CASSPTLTGGSYGYTF. CDR3 DNA: TGTGCCAGCAGCCCAACCCTGACAGGGGGAAGCTATGGCTACACCTTC.

This chain uses TRBV6-1 with TRBJ2-5, with D perhaps matching TRBD1 (6 bases). The length of the CDR3 is 20 residues. V shed 2 bases and J shed 2 bases, with 27 bases lying between them. CDR1 and CDR2 from the germline V gene are MNHNS and SASEGT. The CDR3 spells CASSELSRVSRWGLQETQYF. The CDR3 DNA follows: TGTGCCAGCAGTGAACTTTCACGTGTTTCAAGGTGGGGGCTTCAAGAGACCCAGTACTTC.

The chain couples TRBV5-8 to TRBJ2-5; TRBD2 matches 8 bases. Germline CDR1 SGHTS, CDR2 YDEGEE. V lost 4 bases, J lost 4 bases, and 3 bases stayed unmatched. The CDR3 extends over 13 amino acids. This chain's CDR3 is CASSRTSPETQYF. DNA of the CDR3: TGTGCCAGCAGCCGGACTAGCCCAGAGACCCAGTACTTC.

The rearrangement uses TRBV19 and TRBJ2-1; 10 nucleotides align to TRBD2. Germline CDR1 LNHDA, CDR2 SQIVND (reference sequence). The CDR3 spans 15 residues. V was clipped by 3 bases and J by 9 bases; unmatched bases: 8. The CDR3 reads CASSIQKLAGSEQFF. The CDR3 nucleotides are TGTGCCAGTAGTATCCAGAAACTAGCGGGATCTGAGCAGTTCTTC.